This passage covers 8 T cell receptor beta chains from one sample sequenced in a study of blood T cell repertoires in COVID-19. Sequencing used immunoSEQ multiplex PCR; TCRdb keeps in-frame clones, though not all of them. The data show roughly 300,000 clones, with roughly 87% seen just once and 0.9% to 1.2% held by the top ten. The specimen was PBMCs or T cells enriched from blood (not recorded which). The receptors come from a woman aged 25-40 years who had recovered from COVID-19.

This chain uses TRBV24-1 with TRBJ1-1; possibly TRBD1 for D (5 bases). The CDR3 extends over 15 amino acids. Per germline, CDR1 KGHDR and CDR2 SFDVKD. The germline V and J ends were trimmed by 3 bases and 0 bases, with 10 bases remaining between them. CDR3 loop: CATSDSRVMNTEAFF. The CDR3 DNA sequence: TGTGCCACCAGTGATAGCAGGGTGATGAACACTGAAGCTTTCTTT.

The chain links TRBV25-1 to TRBJ2-3; 8 positions agree with TRBD1. CDR1 and CDR2 from the germline V gene are MGHDK and SYGVNS. The CDR3 has 13 residues. The junction had 4 bases not matched to a gene; V was cut back by 7 bases and J by 4 bases. The CDR3 region is CASTGQGPDTQYF. CDR3 in DNA: TGTGCCAGCACCGGACAGGGTCCAGATACGCAGTATTTT.

This clone occurred many times. The chain couples TRBV2 to TRBJ1-5; TRBD1 matches 8 bases. V shed 5 bases and J 5 bases; nucleotides not matched to a gene: 5. The germline V gene has CDR1 SNHLY and CDR2 FYNNEI. The CDR3 sequence is 14 residues long. The CDR3 loop is CASSSRGRDQPQHF. For the CDR3, the DNA is TGTGCCAGCAGTTCCAGGGGGCGCGATCAGCCCCAGCATTTT.

This CDR3 reads CASSDRVSQETQYF. CDR3 nucleotide sequence: TGTGCCAGCAGTGACCGGGTTTCCCAAGAGACCCAGTACTTC. This chain joins TRBV25-1 and TRBJ2-5; D is uncertain. Looked up from germline, CDR1 is MGHDK and CDR2 is SYGVNS. Trimming shortened V by 3 bases and J by 1 base, and 9 bases separated the two germline ends. This CDR3 is 14 amino acids long. Full variable domain (missing parts from reference TRBV25-1 and TRBJ2-5): EADIYQTPRYLVIGTGKKITLECSQTMGHDKMYWYQQDPGMELHLIHYSYGVNSTEKGDLSSESTVSRIRTEHFPLTLESARPSHTSQYLCASSDRVSQETQYFGPGTRLLVL.

The chain uses TRBV9 and TRBJ2-1; no reliable D call. Deletions cut 3 bases from V and 10 bases from J, with 8 bases between. This CDR3 spans 11 amino acids. From germline, CDR1 is SGDLS and CDR2 YYNGEE. The CDR3 reads CASSAAGEQFF. DNA of the CDR3: TGTGCCAGCAGCGCCGCCGGGGAGCAGTTCTTC.

V usage is TRBV6-5 and J usage is TRBJ1-2; D unresolved. CDR3 length: 11 amino acids. CDR1 is MNHEY, CDR2 SVGAGI, per germline. V dropped 9 bases and J dropped 7 bases, with 12 bases sitting between them. The CDR3 DNA follows: TGTGCCAGTCAATGGCGCGGTGGCTACACCTTC. Translating gives CASQWRGGYTF.

The chain combines TRBV10-3 with TRBJ2-4; D is perhaps TRBD2 (6 bases). The ends were cut back, 3 bases at V and 14 bases at J, with 17 bases in the middle. CDR3 length: 13 residues. The germline gives CDR1 ENHRY, CDR2 SYGVKD. The CDR3 sequence: CAISDGDHRGKYF. The CDR3 nucleotides read TGTGCCATCAGTGACGGGGACCACCGCGGGAAGTACTTC.

In regard to this clone: The same CDR3 also results from other DNA sequences found in this sample. The chain has TRBV3-1 (or the pseudogene TRBV3-2) and TRBJ1-1; D ambiguous. The germline V gene has CDR1 LGHDT and CDR2 YNNKEL (reference sequence). The CDR3 covers 12 residues. Trimming took off 3 bases at V and 4 bases at J, with 6 bases between the two ends. CDR3 DNA sequence: TGTGCCAGCAGCCAGCGGGGCACTGAAGCTTTCTTT. Translation gives CASSQRGTEAFF.